Included here is one T cell receptor beta chain sequence, with context. Participants were placed into cohorts based on the clinical history they reported. For recovered donors of Cohort 3, there were two negative PCRs, clearance, or symptom resolution. This record comes from a study of blood T cell repertoires in COVID-19. Study information: Spain, Italy and the United States supplied samples that represented acute and convalescent COVID-19.

TCRdb's copy holds only in-frame clones and misses some; the assay was immunoSEQ multiplex PCR. This table has roughly 330,000 clones, 70% to 90% appearing once. Material: PBMCs or T cells enriched from blood (not recorded which). The sequence was collected from a woman in her thirties who had recovered from COVID-19.

For the CDR3, the DNA is TGTGCCAGCATTCCTATAGGGACAGGCGGGCCCAAAGAAGCTTTCTTT. This translates into CASIPIGTGGPKEAFF. The chain carries TRBV19 and TRBJ1-1, with 8 bases aligning to TRBD1. Germline loops: CDR1 LNHDA, CDR2 SQIVND (reference sequence). V lost 9 bases to trimming and J lost 8 bases; unmatched junction nucleotides: 20. The CDR3 extends over 16 amino acids.